One and the same sample provided the 26 T cell receptor beta chains below, sequenced in a study of glioma-infiltrating T cells after dendritic cell vaccination. Regarding time point: after dendritic cell vaccination, including at tumor progression/relapse. The repertoire was sequenced with immunoSEQ multiplex PCR; TCRdb's copy has only in-frame clones and lacks some. The data show just under 60,000 clones, roughly 83% seen once. The starting material was blood, obtained after dendritic cell vaccination. These receptors all stem from a human donor with glioblastoma.

The CDR3 coding sequence is TGCGCCAGCAGCTGGAACCGGGACAGCTCCAATGAAAAACTGTTTTTT. It encodes CASSWNRDSSNEKLFF. V and J are TRBV5-1 and TRBJ1-4; 7 bases map to TRBD1. V gave up 3 bases and J gave up 5 bases; unmatched junction bases: 10. The CDR3 extends over 16 amino acids. CDR1 is SGHRS and CDR2 is YFSETQ in the germline V gene.

The chain combines TRBV4-1 with TRBJ1-4; D not resolved. The germline V gene encodes CDR1 MGHRA and CDR2 YSYEKL. The CDR3 has 18 residues. The V gene lost 2 bases and the J gene lost 0 bases, with 16 bases spanning the gap. The CDR3 bases are TGCGCCAGCAGCCAACGCGGCTTCAGTGGAGCAACTAATGAAAAACTGTTTTTT. It codes for CASSQRGFSGATNEKLFF.

The chain has TRBV6-5 and TRBJ2-3; D may be TRBD1 (5 bases). The germline V gene encodes CDR1 MNHEY and CDR2 SVGAGI. The CDR3 is made up of 13 amino acids. The germline V and J ends were trimmed by 4 bases and 3 bases, with 8 bases remaining between them. The CDR3 here is CASSFGATDTQYF. The DNA for the CDR3 is TGTGCCAGCAGTTTTGGGGCGACAGATACGCAGTATTTT.

This chain links TRBV11-2 with TRBJ2-6; 7 bases line up with TRBD2. The germline gives CDR1 SGHAT, CDR2 FQNNGV. The CDR3 loop spans 15 amino acids. J gave up 3 bases and V 1 base, and 0 bases lay outside the gene matches. The CDR3 DNA reads TGTGCCAGCAGCTTAGCGGGGGGTGGGGCCAACGTCCTGACTTTC. Protein sequence: CASSLAGGGANVLTF.

DNA of the CDR3: TGTGCCAGCAGCTTCCTAGCGGGGAGAACCGGGGAGCTGTTTTTT. Its translation is CASSFLAGRTGELFF. The rearrangement uses TRBV7-9 and TRBJ2-2; 9 bases are a match to TRBD2. Germline-derived CDR1 and CDR2 are SEHNR and FQNEAQ (reference sequence). Trimming cost V 3 bases and J 5 bases; bases outside gene matches: 4. This CDR3 comprises 15 residues.

V and J are TRBV9 and TRBJ2-1, with TRBD2 identical over 16 bases. Germline V gives CDR1 SGDLS, CDR2 YYNGEE. The CDR3 length is 19 residues. The V segment lost 3 bases and the J segment 0 bases; nucleotides outside the gene matches: 6. The CDR3 nucleotides read TGTGCCAGCAGCGGTCCCGGGACTAGCGGGGGGGACTCCTACAATGAGCAGTTCTTC. Its translation: CASSGPGTSGGDSYNEQFF.

The chain recombines TRBV2 with TRBJ1-5; 7 nucleotides align to TRBD1. The V segment lost 4 bases and the J segment 3 bases; nucleotides outside the gene matches: 6. The CDR3 length is 15 residues. Germline V gene sequence: CDR1 SNHLY, CDR2 FYNNEI. DNA for the CDR3: TGTGCCAGCAGTGGTGACAGGGCTTCCAATCAGCCCCAGCATTTT. Protein product: CASSGDRASNQPQHF.

The chain carries TRBV19 and TRBJ2-3; the D is unclear. The CDR3 has 14 amino acids. CDR1 and CDR2 from the germline V gene are LNHDA and SQIVND (reference sequence). Between the trimmed V and J ends, which lost 3 bases and 0 bases, there was a span of 7 bases. This CDR3 reads CASSIQVSTDTQYF. The CDR3 bases are TGTGCCAGTAGTATCCAGGTGAGCACAGATACGCAGTATTTT.

In its sample, this clone was seen a few times. The likely explanation is a read error, given a far larger clone one base away. V and J are TRBV9 and TRBJ2-1; perhaps TRBD2 as D (7 bases). CDR1 is SGDLS, CDR2 YYNGEE, per germline. The CDR3 has 15 residues. V was shortened by 7 bases and J by 7 bases, with 21 bases between the two germline ends. The CDR3 region is CASPLGGAGANEQFF. The CDR3 nucleotides are TGTGCCAGCCCGCTTGGGGGGGCGGGGGCAAATGAGCAGTTCTTC.

The gene calls are TRBV4-3 and TRBJ2-1; TRBD2 matches 10 bases. CDR1 is LGHNA, CDR2 YSLEER, per germline. This CDR3 comprises 16 residues. J gave up 3 bases and V 2 bases, and 4 bases lay outside the gene matches. CDR3 protein: CASSQLAGDYYNEQFF. CDR3 sequence (DNA): TGCGCCAGCAGCCAACTAGCGGGGGACTACTACAATGAGCAGTTCTTC.

Concerning this clone itself: Relative to the germline gene, one junction end is altered; a read error may explain this. The chain has TRBV5-1 and TRBJ1-2; TRBD1 aligns across 7 bases. Germline values: CDR1 SGHRS, CDR2 YFSETQ. CDR3 length equals 12 residues. CDR3 in DNA: TGCGCCAGCAGCCCCGGGACCGGGACAGCGATATTC. This codes for CASSPGTGTAIF.

This clone was seen a handful of times. This chain links TRBV19 with TRBJ1-1; no firm D call. CDR3 length equals 15 residues. The germline V gene encodes CDR1 LNHDA and CDR2 SQIVND (reference sequence). With 3 bases removed from V and 4 bases from J, the gap between germline ends came to 15 bases. The CDR3 region is CASSIYQFSGTEAFF. The CDR3 DNA reads TGTGCCAGTAGTATCTACCAGTTTTCGGGCACTGAAGCTTTCTTT.

This sequence joins TRBV11-1 and TRBJ1-2, with D possibly TRBD1 on 6 matching bases. The germline V gene has CDR1 SGHAT and CDR2 FQDESV (reference sequence). Trimming cost V 1 base and J 3 bases, with 15 bases left between them. CDR3 length equals 16 residues. The CDR3 reads CASSLDSGGGDYGYTF. The CDR3 DNA reads as TGTGCCAGCAGCTTAGATTCTGGGGGCGGCGACTATGGCTACACCTTC.

The genes are TRBV27 and TRBJ1-5; 12 positions match TRBD1. CDR3 size: 16 residues. V trimming: 5 bases; J trimming: 3 bases; junction bases outside the gene matches: 5. From germline, CDR1 is MNHEY and CDR2 SMNVEV (reference sequence). CDR3 sequence (DNA): TGTGCCAGCAGTCTGGGACAGGGGGCCTTCAATCAGCCCCAGCATTTT. Its translation is CASSLGQGAFNQPQHF.

V usage is TRBV7-6 and J usage is TRBJ1-1, with D perhaps TRBD1 (5 bases). Trimming removed 4 bases from V and 1 base from J, with 10 bases in between. CDR3 length equals 14 residues. The germline V gene has CDR1 SGHVS and CDR2 FNYEAQ. The CDR3 DNA follows: TGTGCCAGCAGCTACTCGGGGGGGAACACTGAAGCTTTCTTT. Its protein is CASSYSGGNTEAFF.

The CDR3 bases are TGTGCCAGCAGTTCCCAAAAGGGGGGACAGGGTTACTTC. This sequence encodes CASSSQKGGQGYF. The chain uses TRBV27 and TRBJ2-7; 9 bases agree with TRBD1. V lost 4 bases and J lost 13; bases outside the gene matches: 11. Per the germline V gene, CDR1 is MNHEY and CDR2 is SMNVEV (reference sequence). The length of the CDR3 is 13 residues.

The chain uses TRBV9 and TRBJ2-7; no clear D gene. Germline V CDR1 and CDR2: SGDLS, YYNGEE. V was trimmed by 3 bases and J by 3 bases, leaving 7 bases between them. This CDR3 has 12 residues. The CDR3 here is CASSATNYEQYF. The CDR3 DNA reads as TGTGCCAGCAGCGCGACAAACTACGAGCAGTACTTC.

V gene TRBV18 combines with J gene TRBJ1-1, with 10 bases aligning to TRBD1. V lost 3 bases, J lost 10 bases, and 5 bases stayed unmatched. CDR3 size: 13 residues. Germline loops: CDR1 KGHSH, CDR2 LQKENI. The CDR3 spells CASSPTDRGRAFF. The CDR3 DNA is TGTGCCAGCTCACCTACCGACAGGGGGCGAGCTTTCTTT.

This clone was seen repeatedly, ten times or more. The chain links TRBV2 to TRBJ2-7; 8 positions agree with TRBD1. The ends lost 5 bases at V and 2 bases at J; junction bases unmatched: 8. The CDR3 loop spans 15 amino acids. Germline loops: CDR1 SNHLY, CDR2 FYNNEI. As DNA, the CDR3 is TGTGCCAGCAGTAAACAGGGGGAGGACGCCTACGAGCAGTACTTC. Translated: CASSKQGEDAYEQYF.

The chain employs TRBV5-1 and TRBJ2-2; D is ambiguous. The CDR3 is made up of 15 amino acids. Trimming shortened V by 4 bases and J by 0 bases, and 10 bases separated the two germline ends. Germline CDR1 and CDR2: SGHRS and YFSETQ. As DNA, the CDR3 is TGCGCCAGCAGCGCCCAGGTTTCGAACACCGGGGAGCTGTTTTTT. Amino acids: CASSAQVSNTGELFF.

The J gene is TRBJ1-6, the V gene TRBV13; no clear D. Looked up from germline, CDR1 is PRHDT and CDR2 is FYEKMQ (reference sequence). The CDR3 contains 16 residues. The V end was cut by 0 bases, the J end by 0 bases, with 6 bases between. The DNA for the CDR3 is TGTGCCAGCAGCTTAGGGACAAGCTCCTATAATTCACCCCTCCACTTT. Encoded protein: CASSLGTSSYNSPLHF. The full variable domain, rest sourced from reference TRBV13 and TRBJ1-6, is AAGVIQSPRHLIKEKRETATLKCYPIPRHDTVYWYQQGPGQDPQFLISFYEKMQSDKGSIPDRFSAQQFSDYHSELNMSSLELGDSALYFCASSLGTSSYNSPLHFGNGTRLTVT.

This sequence joins TRBV15 and TRBJ1-3; 10 bases map to TRBD1. From germline, CDR1 is LNHNV and CDR2 YYDKDF (reference sequence). J was trimmed by 2 bases and V by 0 bases; bases with no gene match: 7. This CDR3 contains 18 residues. The CDR3 DNA is TGTGCCACCAGCAGAGATGCTCTGGGACAGGGGACTGGAAACACCATATATTTT. Protein: CATSRDALGQGTGNTIYF. The entire variable domain, with the rest obtained from reference TRBV15 and TRBJ1-3, is as follows: DAMVIQNPRYQVTQFGKPVTLSCSQTLNHNVMYWYQQKSSQAPKLLFHYYDKDFNNEADTPDNFQSRRPNTSFCFLDIRSPGLGDTAMYLCATSRDALGQGTGNTIYFGEGSWLTVV.

The count of this clone is one. The V gene is TRBV5-6, the J gene TRBJ1-1, with D perhaps matching TRBD1 (6 bases). The ends were cut back, 3 bases at V and 4 bases at J, with 13 bases in the middle. This CDR3 is 14 amino acids long. Germline CDR1 and CDR2: SGHDT and YYEEEE. CDR3 sequence: CASSWRGGATEAFF. The CDR3 nucleotides read TGTGCCAGCAGCTGGCGGGGGGGGGCCACTGAAGCTTTCTTT.

V and J are TRBV9 and TRBJ1-1; D perhaps matches TRBD1 (6 bases). Trimming pared 4 bases from V and 4 bases from J, leaving 17 bases between. CDR3 length: 15 residues. Germline V gene data show CDR1 as SGDLS and CDR2 as YYNGEE. CDR3 bases: TGTGCCAGCAGCCCCGGGGGGGCTCATGGCACTGAAGCTTTCTTT. It is translated as CASSPGGAHGTEAFF.

The chain carries TRBV6-5 and TRBJ1-2; D uncertain. Germline V gene lookup returns CDR1 MNHEY and CDR2 SVGAGI. This CDR3 region has 16 residues. Trimming stripped 4 bases from V and 2 bases from J, with 17 bases between. Here the CDR3 reads CASSSLLVQPNYGYTF. The CDR3 DNA sequence: TGTGCCAGCAGTTCCCTACTCGTACAGCCGAACTATGGCTACACCTTC.

The chain links TRBV27 to TRBJ2-7; possible D gene TRBD2, 6 bases. Trimming removed 3 bases at V and 2 bases at J, with 8 bases between. The CDR3 consists of 13 residues. Germline CDR1 is MNHEY and CDR2 is SMNVEV (reference sequence). The CDR3 DNA follows: TGTGCCAGCAGTTTCCCGGGGGCCTACGAGCAGTACTTC. Translated, it gives CASSFPGAYEQYF.